This is a list of T cell receptor beta chains from one sample in a study of vaccination effects on CD4 cells after COVID-19. The table came from immunoSEQ multiplex PCR; TCRdb's copy has only in-frame clones and leaves some out. The repertoire includes about 45,000 clones, around 72% of them detected once, and around 28% sits in the top ten. These receptors have no known antigen. The material was CD4+ T cells from PBMCs cultured with a peptide pool, obtained before COVID-19 vaccination. The receptors originated from a human donor who had a prior SARS-CoV-2 infection. Both conserved end residues are part of each CDR3. D genes are given only for firm matches. Only some rows state a clone size, as once, few, many or a class for expanded clones.

j_call v_call d_call clone_size cdr3_nt cdr3_aa
TRBJ2-7 TRBV11-2 NA NA TGTGCCAGCAGCTACCCATATTTAGCGGAGGGATGGGAGCAGTACTTC CASSYPYLAEGWEQYF
TRBJ2-1 TRBV11-3 NA NA TGTGCCAGCAGCTTAGGGGGACGCAACGCGTACAATGAGCAGTTCTTC CASSLGGRNAYNEQFF
TRBJ1-6 TRBV11-3 NA NA TGTGCCAGCAGCTTAGGGGATTCTAATTCACCCCTCCACTTT CASSLGDSNSPLHF
TRBJ2-7 TRBV30 NA few TGTGCCTGGAGTGTCGCGGACCTCTACGAGCAGTACTTC CAWSVADLYEQYF
TRBJ2-1 TRBV7-2 NA NA TGTGCCAGCAGCGATGGCGCCCCACAGTTCTTC CASSDGAPQFF
TRBJ1-4 TRBV10-3 TRBD1 NA TGTGCCATCAGTGAGTCTGGGACAGGGAACGAAAAACTGTTTTTT CAISESGTGNEKLFF
TRBJ2-7 TRBV12-3/TRBV12-4 NA NA TGTGCCAGCAGTTTTGGGCCATACGAGCAGTACTTC CASSFGPYEQYF
TRBJ1-1 TRBV7-9 NA NA TGTGCCAGCAGCTTCGTTTCGGGAGGGGACACTGAAGCTTTCTTT CASSFVSGGDTEAFF
TRBJ2-5 TRBV6-2/TRBV6-3 NA NA TGTGCCAGCAGTTACTACAGGGAGGGGACCCAGTACTTC CASSYYREGTQYF
TRBJ2-3 TRBV4-2 NA NA TGTGCCAGCAGCCAATCTTATGGCGGGACGGGGGCAGATACGCAGTATTTT CASSQSYGGTGADTQYF
TRBJ1-4 TRBV6-5 NA many TGTGCCAGCATTCCGGGACGGGACGGGTATGAAAAACTGTTTTTT CASIPGRDGYEKLFF
TRBJ2-7 TRBV11-2 NA NA TGTGCCAGCAGCTTAGTAGGTGCAGGCAAGCCCTCCTACGAGCAGTACTTC CASSLVGAGKPSYEQYF
TRBJ2-7 TRBV11-3 TRBD2 few TGTGCCAGCAGCCAGCATGAACTAGCGTTGTACGAGCAGTACTTC CASSQHELALYEQYF
TRBJ2-2 TRBV29-1 NA few TGCAGCGTTCCCTCGCAGGCCGGGGAGCTGTTTTTT CSVPSQAGELFF
TRBJ2-1 TRBV5-1 TRBD2 NA TGCGCCAGCAGCTCGGACCCTAGCGGGGGGAATGAGCAGTTCTTC CASSSDPSGGNEQFF
TRBJ2-5 TRBV2 TRBD2 NA TGTGCCAGCGGGACGGGAACTAGCGGGAGGGCCGCGTCGTCCCAGTACTTC CASGTGTSGRAASSQYF
TRBJ2-3 TRBV13 NA NA TGTGCCAGCACCCTAAGCCTAGAGGATACGCAGTATTTT CASTLSLEDTQYF
TRBJ2-7 TRBV3-1/TRBV3-2 NA NA TGTGCCAGCAGCCGTCTCTCCTACGAGCAGTACTTC CASSRLSYEQYF
TRBJ1-5 TRBV28 TRBD1 NA TGTGCCAGCAGTTCACCCCCCGGGACAGGGGATAATCAGCCCCAGCATTTT CASSSPPGTGDNQPQHF
TRBJ1-2 TRBV3-1/TRBV3-2 NA NA TGTGCCAGCAACCCAAGCGGGGGGGGCTATGGCTACACCTTC CASNPSGGGYGYTF
TRBJ2-1 TRBV11-1 NA NA TGTGCCAGCAGCTACGCCCACAGGGATAGTGAGCAGTTCTTC CASSYAHRDSEQFF
TRBJ2-7 TRBV11-2 TRBD2 NA TGTGCCAGCAGTTCCCGGGGGGGTTCCTACGAGCAGTACTTC CASSSRGGSYEQYF
TRBJ2-3 TRBV29-1 TRBD1 NA TGCAGCGTTCCGGGACAGTCGAATTCTATCACAGATACGCAGTATTTT CSVPGQSNSITDTQYF
TRBJ2-7 TRBV11-1 NA NA TGTGCCAGCAGCTTAGACCCCGGGGGTGTGCAGTACTTC CASSLDPGGVQYF
TRBJ2-1 TRBV19 NA NA TGTGCCAGTAGTATAGTCGGGGACTCTTGGGGTAATGAGCAGTTCTTC CASSIVGDSWGNEQFF
TRBJ2-2 TRBV5-1 TRBD2 NA TGCGCCAGCAGCGGGATAGCGGGGTCTACCACCGGGGAGCTGTTTTTT CASSGIAGSTTGELFF
TRBJ1-5 TRBV3-1/TRBV3-2 NA few TGTGCCAGCAGCCAAGTTGGAGCGAGCCACCAGCATTTT CASSQVGASHQHF
TRBJ2-7 TRBV27 TRBD1 NA TGTGCCAGCAAGGACAGGGACTTTTTCCACGAGCAGTACTTC CASKDRDFFHEQYF
TRBJ1-2 TRBV6-1 NA NA TGTGCCAGCAGTGAAGGGGACGGACAGACTTATGGCTACACCTTC CASSEGDGQTYGYTF
TRBJ2-2 TRBV18 NA NA TGTGCCAGCTCTCCGAACCTAATTACCGGGACCTCTACCGGGGAGCTGTTTTTT CASSPNLITGTSTGELFF
TRBJ1-4 TRBV18 NA NA TGTGCCAGCTCATTGGGCGGGAATGAAAAACTGTTTTTT CASSLGGNEKLFF
TRBJ1-6 TRBV7-3 TRBD1 few TGTGCCAGCAGCTTAACGGGTGGACAGGGGAATTCACCCCTCCACTTT CASSLTGGQGNSPLHF
TRBJ2-7 TRBV2 NA few TGTGCCAGCAGTGGTCACTACGAGCAGTACTTC CASSGHYEQYF
TRBJ2-7 TRBV3-1/TRBV3-2 NA NA TGTGCCAGCAGCTCTGAGGGGCGGACCGACTCCTACGAGCAGTACTTC CASSSEGRTDSYEQYF
TRBJ2-3 TRBV6-5 TRBD1 NA TGTGCCAGCAGTTACGTGGGGACAGGGTTGGCAGATACGCAGTATTTT CASSYVGTGLADTQYF
TRBJ2-7 TRBV18 NA NA TGTGCCAGCTCAAAGTACCAGGGGACTAACTACGAGCAGTACTTC CASSKYQGTNYEQYF
TRBJ2-5 TRBV5-1 TRBD2 NA TGCGCCAGCAGCGCCATCGGACTAGCGGGCGCACAAGAGACCCAGTACTTC CASSAIGLAGAQETQYF
TRBJ1-1 TRBV10-3 NA NA TGTGCCATCAGTGAGTCGTATAGTAGGGGGGAGAACACTGAAGCTTTCTTT CAISESYSRGENTEAFF
TRBJ2-7 TRBV5-6 TRBD2 NA TGTGCCAGCAGCTCTGGGACTAGCGGGAGGCCTCACGAGCAGTACTTC CASSSGTSGRPHEQYF
TRBJ2-2 TRBV24-1 NA NA TGTGCCACCAGTGATTTGATGGCAGGGGAACCCGGGGAGCTGTTTTTT CATSDLMAGEPGELFF
TRBJ2-3 TRBV5-4 TRBD1 NA TGTGCCAGCAGCTTGGGGGGACAGCAAATGGGTACGCAGTATTTT CASSLGGQQMGTQYF
TRBJ2-1 TRBV9 TRBD2 NA TGTGCCAGCAGCGTCAGACTAGCCGGTGAGCAGTTCTTC CASSVRLAGEQFF
TRBJ2-7 TRBV7-2 TRBD1 NA TGTGCCAGCAGACCCGGGACAGGGGGCGTATACGAGCAGTACTTC CASRPGTGGVYEQYF
TRBJ2-3 TRBV18 TRBD1 NA TGTGCCAGCTCGGCCGGGACAGGGGGGGATACGCAGTATTTT CASSAGTGGDTQYF
TRBJ1-1 TRBV25-1 NA few TGTGCCAGCAGTCCCGGGAACACTGAAGCTTTCTTT CASSPGNTEAFF
TRBJ2-2 TRBV13 TRBD1 NA TGTGCCAGCAGCCCGAGCCCGGGACAGGGACTCGACGGGGAGCTGTTTTTT CASSPSPGQGLDGELFF
TRBJ1-2 TRBV18 TRBD1 NA TGTGCCAGCTCAGTACCCGGGACAGGGGTCTATGGCTACACCTTC CASSVPGTGVYGYTF